Following are 25 T cell receptor beta chains from one sample sequenced in a study of T cell repertoires in ileal Crohn's disease. Clones were read by immunoSEQ multiplex PCR, and TCRdb kept only the in-frame ones, dropping some. The sample lists approximately 17,000 clones, less than 85% seen once, with 9% to 12% in the top ten. Sequencing was performed on ileal tissue. These receptor sequences come from an adult with Crohn's disease.

Here the CDR3 DNA reads TGTGCCAGCTCACCAGAGGGTGGGAGACTCACCGGGGAGCTGTTTTTT. Its protein is CASSPEGGRLTGELFF. V is TRBV18 and J is TRBJ2-2; perhaps TRBD2 as D (5 bases). This CDR3 spans 16 amino acids. Germline CDR1 reads KGHSH; CDR2 reads LQKENI. Trimming left V 2 bases short and J 4 bases short, with 14 bases between.

The CDR3 nucleotides are TGTGCCAGCGCCTTACTAGATTCACCCCTCCACTTT. Translating it yields CASALLDSPLHF. The V and J genes are TRBV6-5 and TRBJ1-6; D uncertain. The CDR3 has 12 amino acids. Trimming took off 8 bases at V and 8 bases at J, with 10 bases between the two ends. Germline assignment: CDR1 MNHEY and CDR2 SVGAGI.

The V and J genes are TRBV7-2 and TRBJ1-5, with D unclear. The germline V and J ends were trimmed by 3 bases and 4 bases, with 10 bases remaining between them. This CDR3 comprises 14 residues. The germline gives CDR1 SGHTA, CDR2 FQGNSA. This CDR3 is CASSFSGQNQPQHF. Here the CDR3 DNA reads TGTGCCAGCAGCTTCTCGGGTCAAAATCAGCCCCAGCATTTT.

The rearrangement uses TRBV7-2 and TRBJ2-7; tentatively, D is TRBD1 (6 bases). In germline, CDR1 is SGHTA, CDR2 FQGNSA. The CDR3 extends over 14 amino acids. Trimming removed 3 bases from V and 2 bases from J, with 11 bases in between. The DNA of the CDR3 is TGTGCCAGCAGCTTCAGCAGGGGACCCTACGAGCAGTACTTC. It specifies CASSFSRGPYEQYF. Supplemented by reference TRBV7-2 and TRBJ2-7, the full variable domain reads GAGVSQSPSNKVTEKGKDVELRCDPISGHTALYWYRQSLGQGLEFLIYFQGNSAPDKSGLPSDRFSAERTGGSVSTLTIQRTQQEDSAVYLCASSFSRGPYEQYFGPGTRLTVT.

To note about this clone: A read error may produce the germline difference seen at one junction end. The V call is TRBV7-3, the J call TRBJ1-1; D unclear. This CDR3 region has 13 residues. CDR1 is SGHTA, CDR2 FQGTGA, per germline. This chain's CDR3 is CASSLTAGTEAFF. As DNA, the CDR3 is TGTGCCAGCAGCCTAACGGCGGGCACTGAAGCTTTCTTT.

The CDR3 reads CASSHPGRDTQYF. CDR3 nucleotides: TGTGCCAGCAGTCACCCTGGGCGTGATACGCAGTATTTT. The V gene is TRBV2, the J gene TRBJ2-3, with unresolved D. Germline-derived CDR1 and CDR2 are SNHLY and FYNNEI. The CDR3 runs to 13 residues. V was trimmed by 5 bases and J by 6 bases, leaving 12 bases between them.

Written as DNA, the CDR3 is TGCGCCAGCAGCTTGGTTTCGCGTAGCGACGGGGAGCTGTTTTTT. Protein sequence: CASSLVSRSDGELFF. The V gene is TRBV5-1, the J gene TRBJ2-2; D possibly corresponds to TRBD2 (5 bases). The CDR3 runs to 15 residues. Trimming cost V 0 bases and J 7 bases, with 13 bases left between them. The V gene's germline CDR1 is SGHRS and CDR2 YFSETQ.

This clone appeared a single time. The CDR3 sequence: CASSPFRGGGQETQYF. DNA of the CDR3: TGTGCCAGCAGCCCCTTTAGGGGCGGGGGACAAGAGACCCAGTACTTC. The gene calls are TRBV11-2 and TRBJ2-5; 7 bases map to TRBD2. The CDR3 is 16 residues long. With 5 bases clipped from V and 2 bases from J, the junction kept 11 bases outside the gene matches. Germline V gene lookup returns CDR1 SGHAT and CDR2 FQNNGV.

The V and J genes are TRBV6-5 and TRBJ2-3, with TRBD1 as a possible D gene (7 bases). V shed 6 bases and J shed 8 bases, with 21 bases lying between them. The germline gives CDR1 MNHEY, CDR2 SVGAGI. The CDR3 covers 15 residues. CDR3 loop: CASRAGQSTAGTQYF. The CDR3 DNA sequence: TGTGCCAGCAGGGCGGGACAGTCCACCGCCGGTACGCAGTATTTT.

V usage is TRBV5-1 and J usage is TRBJ2-1; 16 positions match TRBD2. V shed 2 bases, J shed 5 bases, and the junction held 4 bases outside the gene matches. The CDR3 spans 17 residues. From germline, CDR1 is SGHRS and CDR2 YFSETQ. The CDR3 here is CASSFPGTSGGDNEQFF. CDR3 DNA: TGCGCCAGCAGCTTTCCCGGGACTAGCGGGGGGGACAATGAGCAGTTCTTC.

The CDR3 protein is CASSLVLWTVTYNYGYTF. CDR3 nucleotide sequence: TGTGCCAGCAGCTTAGTTTTGTGGACAGTAACATATAACTATGGCTACACCTTC. The chain employs TRBV11-3 and TRBJ1-2, with TRBD1 as a possible D gene (6 bases). The CDR3 has 18 residues. V was trimmed by 1 base and J by 1 base, leaving 19 bases between them. Per germline, CDR1 SGHNT and CDR2 YENEEA.

The genes are TRBV11-2 and TRBJ1-2, with D possibly matching TRBD1 (5 bases). This CDR3 has 15 residues. The germline V and J ends were trimmed by 3 bases and 2 bases, with 13 bases remaining between them. In germline, CDR1 is SGHAT, CDR2 FQNNGV. The chain's CDR3 is CASSFLAGLNYGYTF. As DNA, the CDR3 is TGTGCCAGCAGCTTTTTGGCAGGGTTGAACTATGGCTACACCTTC.

This clone appeared a few times. CDR3 in DNA: TGTGCCACCCACCTAGGGGTCAGTGGCAATCAGCCCCAGCATTTT. This encodes CATHLGVSGNQPQHF. The chain employs TRBV6-1 and TRBJ1-5; weak D call: TRBD1 (5 bases). Germline V gives CDR1 MNHNS, CDR2 SASEGT. The CDR3 is 15 residues long. Deletions cut 10 bases from V and 2 bases from J, with 18 bases between.

This chain connects TRBV4-3 to TRBJ1-1; 8 nucleotides line up with TRBD1. Germline lookup yields CDR1 LGHNA and CDR2 YSLEER. The CDR3 totals 14 residues. Trimming removed 1 base from V and 6 bases from J; junction bases left unmatched: 4. CDR3 amino acids: CASSQGAGGSEAFF. Here the CDR3 DNA reads TGCGCCAGCAGCCAAGGGGCAGGGGGCTCTGAAGCTTTCTTT.

This clone was seen more than once but under ten times. This chain joins TRBV7-2 and TRBJ1-4; D possibly corresponds to TRBD1 (6 bases). This CDR3 is built from 17 residues. V was cut by 1 base and J by 2 bases, with 14 bases left in between. Germline lookup yields CDR1 SGHTA and CDR2 FQGNSA. CDR3 sequence reads: CASSLVGGPGTNEKLFF. CDR3 sequence (DNA): TGTGCCAGCAGCTTAGTGGGGGGGCCGGGGACTAATGAAAAACTGTTTTTT.

The chain joins TRBV4-3 to TRBJ1-6; D is perhaps TRBD1 (6 bases). V was trimmed by 6 bases and J by 8 bases, leaving 20 bases between them. The CDR3 runs 16 residues. Germline CDR1 and CDR2: LGHNA and YSLEER. CDR3 loop: CASREGSLQGYSPLHF. The CDR3 DNA reads as TGCGCCAGCAGGGAAGGGTCGTTACAGGGCTATTCACCCCTCCACTTT.

The rearrangement joins TRBV18 to TRBJ2-5; possibly TRBD1 for D (7 bases). Trimming took off 3 bases at V and 2 bases at J, with 13 bases between the two ends. Germline CDR1 reads KGHSH; CDR2 reads LQKENI. The CDR3 sequence is 15 residues long. The CDR3: CASSPPAGGQETQYF. DNA for the CDR3: TGTGCCAGCTCACCCCCCGCAGGGGGGCAAGAGACCCAGTACTTC.

The chain combines TRBV2 with TRBJ2-5, with D uncertain. V was shortened by 6 bases and J by 5 bases, with 16 bases between the two germline ends. The CDR3 totals 14 residues. Germline-derived CDR1 and CDR2 are SNHLY and FYNNEI. CDR3 DNA sequence: TGTGCCAGCAGGCCCCGTGAGGAATCCGAGACCCAGTACTTC. Amino acid sequence: CASRPREESETQYF.

The V gene is TRBV7-2, the J gene TRBJ2-1; 9 bases are shared with TRBD2. Per germline, CDR1 SGHTA and CDR2 FQGNSA. The CDR3 runs 14 residues. The V gene end was trimmed by 5 bases and the J gene end by 8 bases; junction bases not matched to a gene: 7. CDR3 protein: CASSPGTSSDEQFF. CDR3 bases: TGTGCCAGCAGCCCCGGGACTAGCTCCGATGAGCAGTTCTTC. Full variable domain (rest looked up from reference TRBV7-2 and TRBJ2-1): GAGVSQSPSNKVTEKGKDVELRCDPISGHTALYWYRQSLGQGLEFLIYFQGNSAPDKSGLPSDRFSAERTGGSVSTLTIQRTQQEDSAVYLCASSPGTSSDEQFFGPGTRLTVL.

The V gene is TRBV11-3, the J gene TRBJ2-2; TRBD2 is a possible D gene (5 bases). CDR3 length: 16 amino acids. Trimming took off 3 bases at V and 0 bases at J, with 11 bases between the two ends. Germline values: CDR1 SGHNT, CDR2 YENEEA. The CDR3 nucleotides are TGTGCCAGCAGCTTGGGGAGTCATACGAACACCGGGGAGCTGTTTTTT. It translates to CASSLGSHTNTGELFF.

The rearrangement links TRBV6-1 to TRBJ2-1, with 11 bases that match TRBD2. Germline trimming cut 3 bases from V and 9 bases from J; bases unmatched to any gene: 7. Germline CDR1 is MNHNS and CDR2 is SASEGT. This CDR3 contains 15 residues. The CDR3 region has the DNA TGTGCCAGCAGTGAGTCTAGCGGGGGGCTAGGTGAGCAGTTCTTC. It specifies CASSESSGGLGEQFF.

This rearrangement joins TRBV6-5 to TRBJ2-7; D might be TRBD1 (7 bases). Deletions cut 5 bases from V and 2 bases from J, with 10 bases between. The CDR3 runs to 13 residues. Per the germline V gene, CDR1 is MNHEY and CDR2 is SVGAGI. The CDR3 region has the DNA TGTGCCAGCAGTGCGGGACAGCCCTACGAGCAGTACTTC. Translated, it gives CASSAGQPYEQYF.

This clone was seen only once. The chain couples TRBV5-1 to TRBJ1-1; D ambiguous. This CDR3 is built from 11 residues. The germline V gene encodes CDR1 SGHRS and CDR2 YFSETQ. Trimming shortened V by 7 bases and J by 3 bases, and 7 bases separated the two germline ends. The DNA for the CDR3 is TGCGCCAGCCGGAGGGACACTGAAGCTTTCTTT. Protein product: CASRRDTEAFF.

This chain joins TRBV9 and TRBJ2-1; 12 bases agree with TRBD2. V lost 4 bases to trimming and J lost 0 bases; unmatched junction nucleotides: 2. The length of the CDR3 is 16 residues. CDR1 and CDR2 (germline): SGDLS, YYNGEE. CDR3 nucleotides: TGTGCCAGCAGCCCTAGCGGGGGGGCCTCCTACAATGAGCAGTTCTTC. Translated: CASSPSGGASYNEQFF.

The rearrangement joins TRBV6-4 to TRBJ2-2; 8 nucleotides align to TRBD2. The CDR3 has 17 amino acids. V was clipped by 0 bases and J by 4 bases; unmatched bases: 7. Germline loops: CDR1 MRHNA, CDR2 SNTAGT. CDR3 in amino acids: CASSDSGRGATTGELFF. Here the CDR3 DNA reads TGTGCCAGCAGTGACTCAGGGCGGGGGGCAACCACCGGGGAGCTGTTTTTT.